Shown below are 28 T cell receptor beta chains from a single sample sequenced in a study of spatial heterogeneity in lung cancer. Regarding the study as a whole: Expanded alpha and beta TCR counts within tumors tracked tumor mutation counts.

Their antigen targets remain unknown. Documented time point: sample taken at primary tumor resection. In TCRdb, the 5' RACE reads were re-called with MiXCR into one record per CDR3 protein. The data contain some 96,000 distinct CDR3 sequences, about 4.4% of them singletons. The sequences come from lung tumor tissue, collected at surgery. The receptors were gathered from a male donor with early-stage non-small cell lung cancer.

This chain uses TRBV20-1 with TRBJ2-1, with TRBD2 as a possible D gene (5 bases). The V end was cut by 2 bases, the J end by 1 base, with 6 bases between. Germline V gene data show CDR1 as DFQATT and CDR2 as SNEGSKA (reference sequence). This CDR3 is built from 13 residues. The CDR3 is CSARRGSYNEQFF. The CDR3 DNA reads TGCAGTGCTAGAAGAGGGTCCTACAATGAGCAGTTCTTC.

There are many counts of this clonotype. The DNA of the CDR3 is TGCGCCAGCAGCTTGGATGGGACATCAACGGACACCGGGGAGCTGTTTTTT. Amino acid sequence: CASSLDGTSTDTGELFF. The chain combines TRBV5-1 with TRBJ2-2, with D tentatively TRBD1 (6 bases). V was clipped by 0 bases and J by 3 bases, with 15 bases between them. Germline lookup yields CDR1 SGHRS and CDR2 YFSETQ. This CDR3 has 17 residues. Drawing the rest from reference TRBV5-1 and TRBJ2-2, the complete variable domain is KAGVTQTPRYLIKTRGQQVTLSCSPISGHRSVSWYQQTPGQGLQFLFEYFSETQRNKGNFPGRFSGRQFSNSRSEMNVSTLELGDSALYLCASSLDGTSTDTGELFFGEGSRLTVL.

This clonotype was recorded many times. The rearrangement links TRBV29-1 to TRBJ2-3; D is unresolved. V lost 7 bases to trimming and J lost 4 bases, with 9 bases between them. Germline V gene sequence: CDR1 SQVTM, CDR2 ANQGSEA. The CDR3 covers 11 residues. The DNA of the CDR3 is TGCAGCGCCCGAACGGCAGATACGCAGTATTTT. Amino acid sequence: CSARTADTQYF.

In its sample, this clonotype was seen many times. V gene TRBV18 combines with J gene TRBJ1-1; D gene ambiguous. Trimming took 5 bases from V and 6 from J, leaving 7 bases between them. This CDR3 contains 11 residues. CDR1 is KGHSH and CDR2 is LQKENI in the germline V gene. CDR3 sequence (DNA): TGTGCCAGCTCATCGGCCGCTGAAGCTTTCTTT. It translates to CASSSAAEAFF.

This clonotype was found a few times. V usage is TRBV5-1 and J usage is TRBJ1-1, with 9 bases fitting TRBD1. Germline V gives CDR1 SGHRS, CDR2 YFSETQ. This CDR3 spans 16 amino acids. Trimming at V came to 0 bases and at J to 3 bases, leaving 6 bases not matched to a gene. The chain's CDR3 is CASSLEQGAGDTEAFF. The CDR3 nucleotides read TGCGCCAGCAGCTTGGAACAGGGGGCAGGTGACACTGAAGCTTTCTTT.

This clonotype was seen at least ten times. The gene calls are TRBV3-1 and TRBJ2-3; weak D call: TRBD2 (6 bases). CDR1 LGHDT and CDR2 YNNKEL come from the germline V gene (reference sequence). The CDR3 covers 14 residues. With 4 bases removed from V and 4 bases from J, the gap between germline ends came to 12 bases. The CDR3: CASSRGGIPDTQYF. CDR3 nucleotide sequence: TGTGCCAGCAGCCGAGGCGGGATTCCAGATACGCAGTATTTT.

There are a few counts of this clonotype. The chain is built from TRBV12-3 or TRBV12-4 and TRBJ2-2; D remains ambiguous. V dropped 3 bases and J dropped 4 bases, with 6 bases sitting between them. The CDR3 has 13 amino acids. This chain's CDR3 is CASSFSTTGELFF. The DNA for the CDR3 is TGTGCCAGCAGTTTTAGCACCACCGGGGAGCTGTTTTTT.

This clonotype was detected many times. The chain links TRBV5-1 to TRBJ2-1; D perhaps matches TRBD1 (5 bases). Germline values: CDR1 SGHRS, CDR2 YFSETQ. V was clipped by 2 bases and J by 7 bases, with 16 bases between them. There are 15 residues in the CDR3. CDR3 amino acids: CASSLLGVTLNEQFF. The CDR3 coding sequence is TGCGCCAGCAGCTTATTAGGGGTAACACTAAATGAGCAGTTCTTC.

This clonotype was recorded at least ten times. The chain has TRBV4-1 and TRBJ2-5, with D perhaps TRBD1 (5 bases). The CDR3 consists of 16 residues. CDR1 and CDR2 (germline): MGHRA, YSYEKL. The V end lost 0 bases, the J end lost 1 base, and 12 bases lay between the germline ends. CDR3 in DNA: TGCGCCAGCAGCCAAGAGACAGATAAGTTCCAAGAGACCCAGTACTTC. Its protein product is CASSQETDKFQETQYF.

The sample holds many counts of this clonotype. The rearrangement joins TRBV20-1 to TRBJ2-1; no firm D call. V dropped 6 bases and J dropped 6 bases, with 12 bases sitting between them. The germline CDR1 and CDR2 sequences are DFQATT and SNEGSKA (reference sequence). The CDR3 contains 12 residues. CDR3 sequence reads: CSARTGTNEQFF. The DNA for the CDR3 is TGCAGTGCCAGGACCGGTACCAATGAGCAGTTCTTC.

The J gene is TRBJ1-2, the V gene TRBV5-6; no definite D call. Deletions cut 0 bases from V and 6 bases from J, with 12 bases between. CDR3 length: 14 residues. Germline loops: CDR1 SGHDT, CDR2 YYEEEE. The CDR3 here is CASSLDGTRDGYTF. CDR3 nucleotides: TGTGCCAGCAGCTTGGATGGAACTAGGGATGGCTACACCTTC.

This clonotype was seen many times. This CDR3 reads CASSFGGSYEQYF. The CDR3 DNA follows: TGTGCCAGCAGTTTTGGAGGGTCCTACGAGCAGTACTTC. This chain links TRBV27 with TRBJ2-7; TRBD2 might be the D (6 bases). The CDR3 is 13 residues long. V was pared by 3 bases and J by 1 base, with 7 bases between. Germline V lookup: CDR1 MNHEY, CDR2 SMNVEV (reference sequence).

This clonotype showed up many times. V usage is TRBV2 and J usage is TRBJ1-5; a possible D gene is TRBD1 (5 bases). Germline-derived CDR1 and CDR2 are SNHLY and FYNNEI. The CDR3 contains 13 residues. Trimming took 6 bases from V and 7 from J, leaving 13 bases between them. CDR3 amino acids: CASSLQRGQPQHF. Here the CDR3 DNA reads TGTGCCAGCAGCCTGCAACGGGGCCAGCCCCAGCATTTT.

This clonotype was counted many times. The chain uses TRBV5-1 and TRBJ1-1; D gene unclear. This CDR3 has 16 residues. Between the trimmed V and J ends, which lost 0 bases and 0 bases, there was a span of 12 bases. Germline assignment: CDR1 SGHRS and CDR2 YFSETQ. The DNA for the CDR3 is TGCGCCAGCAGCTTGGGTGGCTCCAGCATGAACACTGAAGCTTTCTTT. As protein: CASSLGGSSMNTEAFF.

This clonotype has ten or more counts. J is TRBJ2-7 and V is TRBV14, with 13 bases fitting TRBD2. The CDR3 covers 19 residues. Germline CDR1 SGHDN, CDR2 FVKESK. J was trimmed by 7 bases and V by 4 bases; bases with no gene match: 19. CDR3 nucleotide sequence: TGTGCCAGCAGCCGCTTCGGACTAGCGGGAGTTGAAGGGTGGGGGGAGCAGTACTTC. This gives the protein CASSRFGLAGVEGWGEQYF.

The sample holds many counts of this clonotype. The V call is TRBV10-3, the J call TRBJ2-7, with 7 bases fitting TRBD1. Germline V CDR1 and CDR2: ENHRY, SYGVKD. There are 13 residues in the CDR3. The V and J ends lost 4 bases and 4 bases, in that order; junction bases with no gene match: 4. CDR3 bases: TGTGCCATCAGTGCTGGACAGGAATACGAGCAGTACTTC. Translation: CAISAGQEYEQYF.

The sample holds many counts of this clonotype. This sequence joins TRBV28 and TRBJ1-2; D is unresolved. The germline V and J ends were trimmed by 2 bases and 3 bases, with 10 bases remaining between them. This CDR3 has 14 residues. The germline gives CDR1 MDHEN, CDR2 SYDVKM. DNA of the CDR3: TGTGCCAGCAGTTTAGAGGACTGGGACTATGGCTACACCTTC. Protein sequence: CASSLEDWDYGYTF.

This clonotype was seen ten or more times. The V gene is TRBV20-1, the J gene TRBJ2-7; 13 bases map to TRBD2. Germline V lookup: CDR1 DFQATT, CDR2 SNEGSKA (reference sequence). The V gene end was trimmed by 5 bases and the J gene end by 2 bases; junction bases not matched to a gene: 15. CDR3 length equals 18 residues. The CDR3 region is CSALSGTSGTRLAYEQYF. CDR3 bases: TGCAGTGCTCTCTCCGGGACTAGCGGGACCCGGCTTGCCTACGAGCAGTACTTC.

This clonotype has a handful of counts. V is TRBV28 and J is TRBJ2-6, with 10 positions matching TRBD1. Germline CDR1 and CDR2: MDHEN and SYDVKM. Losses at the gene ends were 6 bases for V and 1 base for J; bases not matched to a gene: 9. This CDR3 has 18 amino acids. CDR3 in DNA: TGTGCCAGCAGCGACCGGGACAGGGGTATTTCTGGGGCCAACGTCCTGACTTTC. Its protein is CASSDRDRGISGANVLTF.

The chain recombines TRBV20-1 with TRBJ2-1; 11 bases agree with TRBD2. This CDR3 is 15 amino acids long. V lost 7 bases and J lost 3; bases outside the gene matches: 8. From germline, CDR1 is DFQATT and CDR2 SNEGSKA (reference sequence). CDR3 coding DNA: TGCAGTGGAGAGCTAACTAGCGGGAGCTACAATGAGCAGTTCTTC. Its translation is CSGELTSGSYNEQFF.

Many counts were recorded for this clonotype. The genes are TRBV7-6 and TRBJ2-3, with 7 bases matching TRBD1. The germline gives CDR1 SGHVS, CDR2 FNYEAQ. This CDR3 has 15 amino acids. V shed 1 base and J 5 bases; nucleotides not matched to a gene: 6. CDR3 sequence reads: CASSLEGDRVDTQYF. DNA of the CDR3: TGTGCCAGCAGCTTAGAAGGTGACAGGGTAGATACGCAGTATTTT.

This clonotype appeared many times. The rearrangement joins TRBV6-6 to TRBJ2-7; D is unresolved. Trimming removed 0 bases from V and 6 bases from J, with 9 bases in between. CDR1 MNHNY and CDR2 SVGAGI come from the germline V gene (reference sequence). CDR3 length: 13 amino acids. The CDR3 region has the DNA TGTGCCAGCAGTTACTCGAGTAGCCGCGAGCAGTACTTC. This translates into CASSYSSSREQYF.

The chain employs TRBV4-1 and TRBJ2-1; tentatively, D is TRBD1 or TRBD2 (5 bases each). The V end lost 0 bases, the J end lost 10 bases, and 16 bases lay between the germline ends. CDR1 MGHRA and CDR2 YSYEKL come from the germline V gene. The CDR3 covers 15 residues. The CDR3 coding sequence is TGCGCCAGCAGCCAAGATCGGACTTGGGGCGGAGAGCAGTTCTTC. This sequence encodes CASSQDRTWGGEQFF.

This clonotype was counted many times. This rearrangement joins TRBV5-1 to TRBJ2-3; D is ambiguous. This CDR3 contains 14 residues. Germline V gives CDR1 SGHRS, CDR2 YFSETQ. V was clipped by 0 bases and J by 2 bases, with 7 bases between them. The CDR3 region has the DNA TGCGCCAGCAGCTTGGCCTCGCCCACAGATACGCAGTATTTT. It encodes CASSLASPTDTQYF.

This clonotype has more than one count but fewer than ten. The chain combines TRBV28 with TRBJ2-3; TRBD1 aligns across 7 bases. With 5 bases clipped from V and 2 bases from J, the junction kept 4 bases outside the gene matches. Germline V gene data show CDR1 as MDHEN and CDR2 as SYDVKM. The CDR3 has 14 residues. In DNA, the CDR3 is TGTGCCAGCAGTCCCGGACAGGCCACAGATACGCAGTATTTT. Its protein is CASSPGQATDTQYF. The full variable domain, rest sourced from reference TRBV28 and TRBJ2-3, is DVKVTQSSRYLVKRTGEKVFLECVQDMDHENMFWYRQDPGLGLRLIYFSYDVKMKEKGDIPEGYSVSREKKERFSLILESASTNQTSMYLCASSPGQATDTQYFGPGTRLTVL.

The chain carries TRBV20-1 and TRBJ2-3; D is ambiguous. The CDR3 consists of 12 residues. V was trimmed by 6 bases and J by 0 bases, leaving 7 bases between them. In germline, CDR1 is DFQATT, CDR2 SNEGSKA (reference sequence). The CDR3 reads CSAILSTDTQYF. Written as DNA, the CDR3 is TGCAGTGCAATCCTTAGCACAGATACGCAGTATTTT.

V usage is TRBV10-3 and J usage is TRBJ1-4; D unclear. V was cut by 2 bases and J by 12 bases, with 7 bases left in between. Germline CDR1 and CDR2: ENHRY and SYGVKD. The CDR3 sequence is 11 residues long. CDR3 sequence: CAISEGVELFF. DNA of the CDR3: TGTGCCATCAGTGAGGGGGTGGAACTGTTTTTT.

There are many counts of this clonotype. This rearrangement joins TRBV10-3 to TRBJ1-2; D not resolved. This CDR3 is built from 13 residues. Germline CDR1 is ENHRY and CDR2 is SYGVKD. V was clipped by 4 bases and J by 5 bases, with 11 bases between them. Written as DNA, the CDR3 is TGTGCCATCAGTGTCAGTTCCGTTTATGGCTACACCTTC. Translated, it gives CAISVSSVYGYTF.